This T cell receptor beta chain was obtained from a study of OX40 agonist ivuxolimab in advanced cancers. About the study: People in dose escalation had one of these cancers: hepatocellular carcinoma, melanoma, renal cell or head and neck cancer. Study-wide results and limits: Antigen specificity of clonally expanded peripheral T cells was not established. CD8+ T cells (on average) carried more expanded clones than CD4+ T cells.

Samples were taken at baseline and on day 1 of cycles 4 and 7. Here immunoSEQ multiplex PCR was the method, and the copy in TCRdb shows in-frame clones only, minus some. The sample has 68,000 or so clones, roughly 80% seen once. As to this clone: Its antigen is still unknown.

The TCR originated in an adult with an advanced solid tumor such as melanoma, head and neck, liver or kidney cancer. Sequenced material: CD4+ or CD8+ T cells sorted from blood, taken in a trial of the OX40 agonist ivuxolimab.

The CDR3 protein is CASSPRPGQASNQPQHF. CDR3 coding DNA: TGTGCCAGTAGTCCCCGACCGGGACAGGCTAGCAATCAGCCCCAGCATTTT. The J gene is TRBJ1-5, the V gene TRBV19, with 8 bases lining up with TRBD1. J was trimmed by 0 bases and V by 5 bases; bases with no gene match: 9. The CDR3 runs 17 residues. In germline, CDR1 is LNHDA, CDR2 SQIVND (reference sequence).